This TCR beta chain appears in the sequencing data of a study of STAT5B mutations in CD4+ large granular lymphocyte leukemia. The table came from immunoSEQ multiplex PCR; TCRdb's copy has only in-frame clones and leaves some out. The profile shows about 30,000 clones, around four fifths of them singletons. CDR3 length: 15 residues. Between the trimmed V and J ends, which lost 0 bases and 1 base, there was a span of 10 bases. Germline lookup yields CDR1 SGHRS and CDR2 YFSETQ. Material: CD4+ T cells from blood buffy coats. V gene TRBV5-1 combines with J gene TRBJ1-1; no definite D call. This receptor was identified in a human donor in good health. The CDR3 spells CASSLDWSRNTEAFF. The CDR3 DNA sequence: TGCGCCAGCAGCTTGGACTGGTCTCGGAACACTGAAGCTTTCTTT. The full variable domain, completed using reference TRBV5-1 and TRBJ1-1, is KAGVTQTPRYLIKTRGQQVTLSCSPISGHRSVSWYQQTPGQGLQFLFEYFSETQRNKGNFPGRFSGRQFSNSRSEMNVSTLELGDSALYLCASSLDWSRNTEAFFGQGTRLTVV.